These T cell receptor beta chains were read from a single sample in a study of cytomegalovirus exposure and HLA in healthy donors. Measured with immunoSEQ multiplex PCR; TCRdb has only the in-frame clones, and not every one. The table records 100,000 to 150,000 clones, about 61% of them present only once. The sample was PBMCs. These TCRs come from a woman in her forties in good health and CMV-seronegative. Each CDR3 is given with its conserved first and last residue. The D gene is left open where the match is weak.

cdr3_length	d_call	v_call	j_call	cdr3_aa
15	.	TRBV5-1	TRBJ1-1	CASSLGRVMNTEAFF
13	TRBD1	TRBV27	TRBJ1-5	CASSGQGHQPQHF
16	.	TRBV6-5	TRBJ1-1	CASRSGQHRGGTEAFF
14	.	TRBV11-2	TRBJ1-1	CASSLVRANTEAFF
13	.	TRBV30	TRBJ1-5	CAWSRQGQQPQHF
18	TRBD2	TRBV18	TRBJ2-3	CASSPFQRGDSSTDTQYF
13	.	TRBV10-1	TRBJ2-7	CASSESGGREQYF
13	TRBD1	TRBV19	TRBJ2-7	CASTGQNSYEQYF
15	.	TRBV7-2	TRBJ2-3	CASSLTGASTDTQYF
14	TRBD2	TRBV9	TRBJ2-7	CATSKGEGSYEQYF
13	TRBD1	TRBV2	TRBJ2-1	CASTSQGYNEQFF
15	TRBD2	TRBV6-6	TRBJ2-7	CASSYSTSGGREQYF
15	.	TRBV30	TRBJ1-2	CAWRAPGAVGYGYTF
16	.	TRBV27	TRBJ2-7	CASSLSGSSTTYEQYF
13	TRBD1	TRBV27	TRBJ1-1	CASSSQGAGEAFF
15	.	TRBV9	TRBJ2-5	CASSVYGGPRETQYF
16	TRBD2	TRBV5-1	TRBJ2-5	CASSRQPAGGQETQYF
12	.	TRBV7-3	TRBJ2-2	CASSPTAGELFF
13	TRBD1	TRBV19	TRBJ2-5	CASSSRGLETQYF
14	TRBD1	TRBV6-1	TRBJ1-1	CASSVRDRDTEAFF
15	.	TRBV10-3	TRBJ2-5	CAISDDRPGSRTQYF
14	TRBD1	TRBV28	TRBJ1-5	CASITGAFNQPQHF
13	.	TRBV6-5	TRBJ2-1	CASSYTRVREQFF
17	TRBD1	TRBV12-5	TRBJ2-5	CASGLPSPGTGGETQYF
15	TRBD1	TRBV4-3	TRBJ1-2	CASSQGQLSNYGYTF
14	TRBD1	TRBV27	TRBJ2-7	CASSRSQGAYEQYF
16	TRBD1	TRBV5-1	TRBJ1-2	CASSMGDRNYVYGYTF
15	.	TRBV7-9	TRBJ1-4	CASSLAGQGGEKLFF
17	.	TRBV4-2	TRBJ2-3	CASSQESSARHTDTQYF
13	TRBD1	TRBV2	TRBJ2-7	CALRDREAYEQYF
14	.	TRBV28	TRBJ2-7	CASSLWEGFYEQYF
16	TRBD1	TRBV5-1	TRBJ1-5	CASSLGGTASNQPQHF
17	TRBD1	TRBV11-1	TRBJ1-6	CASSLPSTGTGGSPLHF
12	.	TRBV11-2	TRBJ1-2	CASSIQVQGYTF
15	.	TRBV6-1	TRBJ1-6	CASRIPRTENSPLHF
15	.	TRBV18	TRBJ2-7	CASSPLLDSSYEQYF
15	.	TRBV5-1	TRBJ2-1	CASMEPESSYNEQFF
14	TRBD1	TRBV5-8	TRBJ1-1	CASSFTGGYTEAFF
14	.	TRBV18	TRBJ1-1	CASSPRTENTEAFF
17	TRBD1	TRBV7-8	TRBJ2-7	CASSLAARTGRLHEQYF
16	TRBD1	TRBV5-4	TRBJ2-1	CASSPPRDRPPNEQFF
16	TRBD2	TRBV4-2	TRBJ2-5	CASSRGLAGGEETQYF
17	TRBD1	TRBV9	TRBJ2-6	CASSAGQSPTGANVLTF
17	TRBD1	TRBV27	TRBJ1-1	CASSLRGPKGMNTEAFF
14	.	TRBV7-2	TRBJ2-5	CASSLASVQETQYF
14	.	TRBV11-3	TRBJ2-7	CASSPGKGTLGAHF
17	TRBD1	TRBV7-3	TRBJ2-2	CASSLLGQGAGTGELFF
15	.	TRBV9	TRBJ2-1	CASSVTAGLTNEQFF
16	TRBD1	TRBV4-3	TRBJ1-4	CASSQGDGTGNEKLFF
13	.	TRBV30	TRBJ1-5	CAWSVRDNQPQHF
17	.	TRBV4-1	TRBJ2-4	CASSQDFSPLAKNIQYF